What follows are 17 T cell receptor beta chains derived from one specimen sequenced in a study of CXCR3-negative and CXCR3-positive naive CD8 T cells. The TRB cDNA libraries were prepared by 5' RACE with UMI labels. TCRdb re-called the 5' RACE reads and catalogs CDR3 proteins one per entry, DNA excluded. The table counts 150,000 or so distinct CDR3 sequences; approximately 0.29% lies in the top ten. The sequenced material came from naive CXCR3- CD8+ T cells from blood. Documented subset: CD45RO-CCR7+CD27+CD95- naive CD8+ T cells lacking CXCR3 (TNR3-). These receptors came from a human donor in good health. Some clones in this sample may be carry-over from other donors' samples.

The chain links TRBV4-1 to TRBJ2-7; TCRdb calls TRBD2, which cannot be checked without DNA. The germline CDR1 and CDR2 sequences are MGHRA and YSYEKL. The CDR3 length is 15 residues. The CDR3 reads CASSQGLAGTYEQYF.

The chain uses TRBV7-9 and TRBJ2-1; as DNA is missing, the TRBD1 call by TCRdb cannot be tested. The length of the CDR3 is 14 residues. Germline V lookup: CDR1 SEHNR, CDR2 FQNEAQ (reference sequence). The CDR3 spells CASSLRGQGHEQFF.

The chain combines TRBV7-3 with TRBJ2-1; the D call of TRBD2 rests on TCRdb alone, since no DNA is present to check it. Germline V CDR1 and CDR2: SGHTA, FQGTGA. CDR3 length: 14 residues. The CDR3 protein is CASSLSGGDNEQFF.

The genes are TRBV7-2 and TRBJ2-6. The CDR3 covers 18 residues. In germline, CDR1 is SGHTA, CDR2 FQGNSA. CDR3 residues: CASSLVLGPSSGANVLTF.

This chain joins TRBV3-1 and TRBJ2-7; TCRdb proposes TRBD1, but this gene call is untestable without DNA. Per the germline V gene, CDR1 is LGHDT and CDR2 is YNNKEL (reference sequence). This CDR3 comprises 16 residues. This chain's CDR3 is CASSQERDKGAYEQYF.

This chain joins TRBV28 and TRBJ2-5; TCRdb returns TRBD2, unconfirmable since there is no DNA. The CDR3 length is 15 residues. Per the germline V gene, CDR1 is MDHEN and CDR2 is SYDVKM. The CDR3 spells CASTPWGGREETQYF.

The J gene is TRBJ2-2, the V gene TRBV28; TCRdb indicates TRBD2, and absent DNA this call remains unverified. This CDR3 is 15 amino acids long. The V gene's germline CDR1 is MDHEN and CDR2 SYDVKM. CDR3 in amino acids: CASSLIRDYTGELFF.

This rearrangement joins TRBV7-9 to TRBJ2-1; TCRdb's D call of TRBD2 is untestable without DNA. This CDR3 is 16 amino acids long. From germline, CDR1 is SEHNR and CDR2 FQNEAQ (reference sequence). CDR3 sequence: CASSLVSGGTYNEQFF.

The V and J genes are TRBV6-5 and TRBJ2-1; TCRdb indicates TRBD2, and absent DNA this call remains unverified. This CDR3 region has 21 residues. The germline V gene encodes CDR1 MNHEY and CDR2 SVGAGI. CDR3 sequence: CASSYSLTGGSLAGSYNEQFF.

This chain links TRBV24-1 with TRBJ2-2; no DNA is available, so the TRBD1 call from TCRdb remains unchecked. The CDR3 is 15 amino acids. From germline, CDR1 is KGHDR and CDR2 SFDVKD. The CDR3 here is CATSEGDRDTGELFF.

V gene TRBV7-7 combines with J gene TRBJ2-7; TCRdb designates TRBD1, a call that cannot be tested without DNA. The germline CDR1 and CDR2 sequences are SSHAT and FNYEAQ (reference sequence). The CDR3 consists of 15 residues. The CDR3 is CASSQQWGGAYEQYF. The complete variable domain, with remaining parts taken from reference TRBV7-7 and TRBJ2-7, reads GAGVSQSPRYKVTKRGQDVTLRCDPISSHATLYWYQQALGQGPEFLTYFNYEAQPDKSGLPSDRFSAERPEGSISTLTIQRTEQRDSAMYRCASSQQWGGAYEQYFGPGTRLTVT.

This chain uses TRBV12-3 or TRBV12-4 with TRBJ1-2; TCRdb returns TRBD1, unconfirmable since there is no DNA. The length of the CDR3 is 17 residues. This CDR3 reads CASSRIGPGGVGHGYTF.

The chain combines TRBV29-1 with TRBJ2-5; the D call from TCRdb, TRBD1, cannot be confirmed without DNA. This CDR3 spans 15 amino acids. Germline V gives CDR1 SQVTM, CDR2 ANQGSEA. CDR3 sequence: CSVVPGTRGTETQYF.

This chain connects TRBV15 to TRBJ1-6; TCRdb names TRBD1, which stays unverified in the absence of DNA. CDR3 size: 16 residues. Germline CDR1 and CDR2: LNHNV and YYDKDF (reference sequence). CDR3 amino acids: CATSSLGQGSNSPLHF.

The chain carries TRBV7-9 and TRBJ2-7. The CDR3 runs to 12 residues. The germline gives CDR1 SEHNR, CDR2 FQNEAQ (reference sequence). Here the CDR3 reads CASSPVLPEQYF.

J is TRBJ2-3 and V is TRBV10-3. Per germline, CDR1 ENHRY and CDR2 SYGVKD. The CDR3 has 13 amino acids. This chain's CDR3 is CAISEHGTDTQYF.

The chain has TRBV28 and TRBJ2-7; TCRdb reports TRBD1, a call that lacks DNA to check it against. The CDR3 totals 14 residues. In germline, CDR1 is MDHEN, CDR2 SYDVKM. The CDR3 is CASSDYRGWDEQYF.